The source of this T cell receptor beta chain is a study of T cell responses to AZD1222 COVID-19 vaccine. Repertoires were generated with immunoSEQ multiplex PCR, while TCRdb's copy carries only in-frame clones and drops some. Of around 70,000 clones listed, around nine tenths are singletons. Study-level results: Compared with day 0, the breadth and depth of the Spike-specific TCR repertoire rose significantly after two doses of AZD1222. Reportedly, nearly half the spike-specific TCRs target unmutated variant regions. Baseline seropositives among AZD1222 recipients totaled only five or six. It should be noted that donors were predominantly white British and more often female, and clonal diversity was possibly underestimated.

Trimming shortened V by 0 bases and J by 14 bases, and 16 bases separated the two germline ends. CDR3 size: 14 residues. As to this clone: Its specificity is unknown.

This TCR was recovered from an adult who received the MenACWY meningococcal vaccine as a control. The sample consisted of peripheral blood, taken 28 days after the second dose of the MenACWY control vaccine. The chain uses TRBV23-1 and TRBJ1-4, with D possibly TRBD1 on 5 matching bases. TRBV23-1 is an ORF, with its function uncertain. The CDR3 region is CASSQSGTLPALFF. CDR3 bases: TGCGCCAGCAGTCAATCTGGGACTCTCCCGGCCCTGTTTTTT.